This T cell receptor beta chain was documented in a study of early T cells in non-severe SARS-CoV-2 infection. Study-wide results and caveats: Matches to VDJdb favored anti-spike CD8 responses and missed private and CD4 specificities.

Unique molecular identifiers were affixed to single, distinct cDNA molecules. TCRdb reanalysed the 5' RACE reads using MiXCR and keeps one entry per CDR3 protein. Among 95,000 to 150,000 distinct CDR3 sequences listed, under 15% were seen once. Note on this clonotype: As yet, its antigen is unknown.

CDR1 and CDR2 (germline): SGHAT, FQNNGV. Trimming took off 1 base at V and 0 bases at J, with 13 bases between the two ends. CDR3 length: 17 amino acids. The V and J genes are TRBV11-2 and TRBJ2-1; tentative D call: TRBD2 (5 bases). Material: whole blood. This sequence originates from an adult who was a healthcare worker with PCR-confirmed SARS-CoV-2 infection or an uninfected control (not recorded which). The CDR3 coding sequence is TGTGCCAGCAGCTTAGTTCTAGCCTCGAGCTCCTACAATGAGCAGTTCTTC. It encodes CASSLVLASSSYNEQFF. The full variable domain, completed using reference TRBV11-2 and TRBJ2-1, is EAGVAQSPRYKIIEKRQSVAFWCNPISGHATLYWYQQILGQGPKLLIQFQNNGVVDDSQLPKDRFSAERLKGVDSTLKIQPAKLEDSAVYLCASSLVLASSSYNEQFFGPGTRLTVL.